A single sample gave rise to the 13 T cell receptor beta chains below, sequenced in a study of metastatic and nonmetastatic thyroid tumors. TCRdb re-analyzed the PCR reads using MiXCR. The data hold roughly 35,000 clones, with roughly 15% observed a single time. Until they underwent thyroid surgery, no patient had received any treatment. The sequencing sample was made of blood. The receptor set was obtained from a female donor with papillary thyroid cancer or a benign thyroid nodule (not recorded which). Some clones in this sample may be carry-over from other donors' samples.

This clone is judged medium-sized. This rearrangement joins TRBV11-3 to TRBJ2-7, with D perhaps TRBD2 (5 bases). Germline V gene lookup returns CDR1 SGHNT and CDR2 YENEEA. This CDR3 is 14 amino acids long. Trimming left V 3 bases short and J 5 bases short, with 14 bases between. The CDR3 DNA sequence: TGTGCCAGCAGCTTCTCCGGGTCGGGGAACGAGCAGTACTTC. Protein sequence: CASSFSGSGNEQYF.

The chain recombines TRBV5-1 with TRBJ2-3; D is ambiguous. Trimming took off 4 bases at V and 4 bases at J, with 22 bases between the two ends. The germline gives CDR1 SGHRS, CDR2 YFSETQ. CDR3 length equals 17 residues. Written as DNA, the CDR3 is TGCGCCAGCAGCGAGAGAGCTGGCCCCGCCAGCTCAGATACGCAGTATTTT. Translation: CASSERAGPASSDTQYF.

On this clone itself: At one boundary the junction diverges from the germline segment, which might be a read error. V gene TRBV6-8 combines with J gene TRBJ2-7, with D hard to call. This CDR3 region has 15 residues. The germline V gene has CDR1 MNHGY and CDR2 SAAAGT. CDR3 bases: TGTGCCAGCATTTACGACGGGCAGACTTTCTACGAGCATTACTTC. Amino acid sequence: CASIYDGQTFYEHYF.

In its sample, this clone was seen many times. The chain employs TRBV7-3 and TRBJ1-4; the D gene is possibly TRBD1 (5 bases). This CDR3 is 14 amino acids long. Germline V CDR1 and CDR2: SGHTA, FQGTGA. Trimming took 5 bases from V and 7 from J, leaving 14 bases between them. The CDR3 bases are TGTGCCAGCAGCCCCACGGGACCTTCTGAAAAACTGTTTTTT. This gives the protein CASSPTGPSEKLFF.

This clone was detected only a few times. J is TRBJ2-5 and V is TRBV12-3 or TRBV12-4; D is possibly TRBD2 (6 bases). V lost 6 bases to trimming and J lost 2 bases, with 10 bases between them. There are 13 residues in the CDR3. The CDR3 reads CASSTSHQETQYF. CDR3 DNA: TGTGCCAGCAGCACTAGCCATCAAGAGACCCAGTACTTC.

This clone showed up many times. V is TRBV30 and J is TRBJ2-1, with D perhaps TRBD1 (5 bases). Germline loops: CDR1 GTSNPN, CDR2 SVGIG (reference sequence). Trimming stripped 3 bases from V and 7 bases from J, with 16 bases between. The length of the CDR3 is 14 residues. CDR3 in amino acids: CAWRGQGRLNEQFF. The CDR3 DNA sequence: TGTGCCTGGAGAGGCCAGGGTAGATTGAATGAGCAGTTCTTC. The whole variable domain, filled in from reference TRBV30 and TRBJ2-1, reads SQTIHQWPATLVQPVGSPLSLECTVEGTSNPNLYWYRQAAGRGLQLLFYSVGIGQISSEVPQNLSASRPQDRQFILSSKKLLLSDSGFYLCAWRGQGRLNEQFFGPGTRLTVL.

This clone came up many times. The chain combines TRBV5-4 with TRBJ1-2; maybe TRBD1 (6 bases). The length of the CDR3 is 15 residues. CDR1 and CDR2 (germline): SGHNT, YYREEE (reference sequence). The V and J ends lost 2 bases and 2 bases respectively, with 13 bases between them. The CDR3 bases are TGTGCCAGCAGCTTTCGAACAGGGAGCAACTATGGCTACACCTTC. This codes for CASSFRTGSNYGYTF. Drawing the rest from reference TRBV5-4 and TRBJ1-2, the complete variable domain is ETGVTQSPTHLIKTRGQQVTLRCSSQSGHNTVSWYQQALGQGPQFIFQYYREEENGRGNFPPRFSGLQFPNYSSELNVNALELDDSALYLCASSFRTGSNYGYTFGSGTRLTVV.

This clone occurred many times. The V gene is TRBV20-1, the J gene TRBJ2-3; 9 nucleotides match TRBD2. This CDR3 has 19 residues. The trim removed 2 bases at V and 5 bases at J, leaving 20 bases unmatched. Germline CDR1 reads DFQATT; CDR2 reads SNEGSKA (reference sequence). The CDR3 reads CSARPPGTSFPYSGDTQYF. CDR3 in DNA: TGCAGTGCTAGACCCCCCGGGACTAGCTTCCCTTACTCGGGAGATACGCAGTATTTT.

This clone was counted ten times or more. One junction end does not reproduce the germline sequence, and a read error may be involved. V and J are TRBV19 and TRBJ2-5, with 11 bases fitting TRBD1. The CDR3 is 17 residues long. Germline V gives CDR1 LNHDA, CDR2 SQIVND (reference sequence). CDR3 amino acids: CAGSIALSGQGGETQYF. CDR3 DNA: TGTGCCGGTAGTATAGCTCTATCGGGACAGGGGGGAGAGACCCAGTACTTC.

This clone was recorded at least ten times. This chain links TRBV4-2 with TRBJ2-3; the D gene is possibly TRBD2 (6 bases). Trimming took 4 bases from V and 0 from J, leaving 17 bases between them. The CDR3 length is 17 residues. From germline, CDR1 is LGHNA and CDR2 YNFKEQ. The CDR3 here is CASSLTGASVSTDTQYF. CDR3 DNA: TGTGCCAGCAGCCTTACTGGGGCTAGCGTCAGCACAGATACGCAGTATTTT.

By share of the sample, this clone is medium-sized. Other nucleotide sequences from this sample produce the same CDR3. CDR3 nucleotides: TGTGCCTGGAGTATGGCTAGCCGGTACGAGCAGTACTTC. It translates to CAWSMASRYEQYF. The chain has TRBV30 and TRBJ2-7; D perhaps matches TRBD2 (5 bases). The CDR3 runs 13 residues. Germline V gene lookup returns CDR1 GTSNPN and CDR2 SVGIG (reference sequence). V dropped 2 bases and J dropped 4 bases, with 12 bases sitting between them. Full variable domain (rest looked up from reference TRBV30 and TRBJ2-7): SQTIHQWPATLVQPVGSPLSLECTVEGTSNPNLYWYRQAAGRGLQLLFYSVGIGQISSEVPQNLSASRPQDRQFILSSKKLLLSDSGFYLCAWSMASRYEQYFGPGTRLTVT.

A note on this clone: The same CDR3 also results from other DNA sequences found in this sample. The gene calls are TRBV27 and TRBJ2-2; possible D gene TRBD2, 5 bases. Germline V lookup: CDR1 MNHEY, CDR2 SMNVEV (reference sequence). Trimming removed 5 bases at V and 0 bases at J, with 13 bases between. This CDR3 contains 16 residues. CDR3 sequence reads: CASSPGGPANTGELFF. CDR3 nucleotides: TGTGCCAGCAGTCCTGGAGGTCCCGCGAACACCGGGGAGCTGTTTTTT.

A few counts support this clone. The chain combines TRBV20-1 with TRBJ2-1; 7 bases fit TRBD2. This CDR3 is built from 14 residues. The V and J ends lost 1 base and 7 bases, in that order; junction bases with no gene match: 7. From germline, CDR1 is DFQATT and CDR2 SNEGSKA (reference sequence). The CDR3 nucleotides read TGCAGTGCTAGAGGGGTGGGAGGGTTGAATGAGCAGTTCTTC. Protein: CSARGVGGLNEQFF.